This T cell receptor beta chain was obtained from a study of blood T cell repertoires in COVID-19. Study as a whole: From the United States, Italy and Spain came samples of acute and convalescent COVID-19.

The repertoire was sequenced with immunoSEQ multiplex PCR; TCRdb's copy has only in-frame clones and lacks some. The sample records approximately 200,000 clones, roughly 82% being singletons. Between the trimmed V and J ends, which lost 5 bases and 4 bases, there was a span of 11 bases. The CDR3 is 13 residues long. Germline-derived CDR1 and CDR2 are SQVTM and ANQGSEA. Sequencing was carried out using PBMCs or T cells enriched from blood (not recorded which). The source of this sequence is a woman under 40 who had recovered from COVID-19. The chain links TRBV29-1 to TRBJ2-2; D unresolved. The CDR3 DNA reads as TGCAGCGTTATTAGCCTCGGCACCGGGGAGCTGTTTTTT. Translation gives CSVISLGTGELFF.